Listed here are 20 T cell receptor beta chains from one sample, sequenced in a study of cytomegalovirus exposure and HLA in healthy donors. Amplification used 60 Vbeta primers and 13 Jbeta primers. TCRdb's copy holds only in-frame clones and misses some; the assay was immunoSEQ multiplex PCR. The sample lists approximately 170,000 clones, 80% to 85% seen once, with approximately 2.1% in the top ten. The sample taken for sequencing was PBMCs. These receptors were obtained from a male donor in good health and CMV-seronegative.

On this clone: The DNA is left out, because the CDR3 cannot be placed on it with certainty; the CDR3 is given as TCRdb lists it. The chain employs TRBV7-2 and TRBJ2-7; the table calls TRBD1, which could not be checked here. Looked up from germline, CDR1 is SGHTA and CDR2 is FQGNSA. The CDR3 spans 14 amino acids, including both terminal residues. The CDR3 region is CASSFGPGRYEQYF.

V gene TRBV5-1 combines with J gene TRBJ1-2; D ambiguous. Germline V lookup: CDR1 SGHRS, CDR2 YFSETQ. The length of the CDR3 is 14 residues. V shed 0 bases and J shed 1 base, with 7 bases lying between them. In DNA form, the CDR3 reads TGCGCCAGCAGCTTGGTCGGTCTTAACTATGGCTACACCTTC. It encodes CASSLVGLNYGYTF.

V gene TRBV7-9 combines with J gene TRBJ1-1; D may be TRBD1 (5 bases). The CDR3 has 14 residues. Germline-derived CDR1 and CDR2 are SEHNR and FQNEAQ (reference sequence). V shed 1 base and J shed 1 base, with 7 bases lying between them. CDR3: CASSLGDRNTEAFF. Here the CDR3 DNA reads TGTGCCAGCAGCTTAGGAGACAGGAACACTGAAGCTTTCTTT.

The gene calls are TRBV18 and TRBJ1-5; weak D call: TRBD1 (6 bases). V lost 3 bases, J lost 3 bases, and 12 bases lay in between. The CDR3 extends over 15 amino acids. CDR1 is KGHSH, CDR2 LQKENI, per germline. DNA for the CDR3: TGTGCCAGCTCACCCTCGGGACATATCAATCAGCCCCAGCATTTT. Amino acids: CASSPSGHINQPQHF.

The chain uses TRBV5-8 and TRBJ1-2; 11 bases match TRBD1. CDR1 is SGHTS and CDR2 is YDEGEE in the germline V gene. V lost 3 bases and J lost 5; bases outside the gene matches: 6. The CDR3 runs to 15 residues. The CDR3, as DNA: TGTGCCAGCAGCTCCGGACAGGGGGCTTCTTATGGCTACACCTTC. Translated, it gives CASSSGQGASYGYTF.

The CDR3, as DNA: TGCGCCAGCAGCCAGGGTCCACGCTATGGCTACACCTTC. Its protein is CASSQGPRYGYTF. The chain combines TRBV5-1 with TRBJ1-2, with TRBD1 as a possible D gene (5 bases). The CDR3 spans 13 residues. The V gene's germline CDR1 is SGHRS and CDR2 YFSETQ. V lost 4 bases and J 4 bases, leaving 11 bases between the germline ends.

The chain uses TRBV5-1 and TRBJ1-2, with TRBD1 matching 7 bases. V shed 0 bases, J shed 4 bases, and the junction held 6 bases outside the gene matches. The CDR3 has 15 residues. Germline values: CDR1 SGHRS, CDR2 YFSETQ. This chain's CDR3 is CASSLGDRATYGYTF. The CDR3 DNA reads TGCGCCAGCAGCTTGGGTGACAGGGCGACCTATGGCTACACCTTC.

The chain couples TRBV7-9 to TRBJ2-7, with 10 bases fitting TRBD1. This CDR3 has 14 residues. After removal of 5 bases from V and 2 bases from J, the junction contained 3 bases not matched to a gene. CDR1 is SEHNR, CDR2 FQNEAQ, per germline (reference sequence). The CDR3 bases are TGTGCCAGCAGCGGGGGACAGGGGCCCTACGAGCAGTACTTC. It is translated as CASSGGQGPYEQYF.

The chain has TRBV10-2 and TRBJ2-2; 11 bases agree with TRBD2. CDR3 length: 15 residues. The germline V gene has CDR1 WSHSY and CDR2 SAAADI. V lost 6 bases and J lost 0; bases outside the gene matches: 0. This CDR3 is CASRLAGANTGELFF. The CDR3 coding sequence is TGCGCCAGCAGACTAGCGGGGGCGAACACCGGGGAGCTGTTTTTT.

For this clone: Other nucleotide sequences from this sample produce the same CDR3. V is TRBV7-2 and J is TRBJ1-5; D may be TRBD1 (6 bases). The germline V gene encodes CDR1 SGHTA and CDR2 FQGNSA. CDR3 length equals 14 residues. V was trimmed by 5 bases and J by 6 bases, leaving 14 bases between them. The CDR3 sequence: CASSINRAFQPQHF. The CDR3 region has the DNA TGTGCCAGCAGCATTAACAGGGCTTTTCAGCCCCAGCATTTT.

In this sample, this clone turned up a few times. The chain joins TRBV6-5 to TRBJ2-3; 9 bases align to TRBD2. V shed 7 bases, J shed 6 bases, and the junction held 11 bases outside the gene matches. The CDR3 runs 15 residues. From germline, CDR1 is MNHEY and CDR2 SVGAGI. The chain's CDR3 is CASTTGSGGGDTQYF. CDR3 nucleotides: TGTGCCAGCACCACGGGTAGCGGGGGAGGGGATACGCAGTATTTT.

The chain is built from TRBV5-1 and TRBJ2-1; TRBD2 matches 9 bases. The CDR3 runs to 18 residues. V trimming: 0 bases; J trimming: 7 bases; junction bases outside the gene matches: 14. Per germline, CDR1 SGHRS and CDR2 YFSETQ. CDR3 coding DNA: TGCGCCAGCAGCTTGGAGGCTAGCGGGGTCCTCCCGGGGAATGAGCAGTTCTTC. Translating gives CASSLEASGVLPGNEQFF.

The rearrangement uses TRBV10-1 and TRBJ2-5; TRBD2 might be the D (5 bases). Trimming stripped 2 bases from V and 1 base from J, with 11 bases between. CDR3 length: 15 residues. The germline V gene has CDR1 WNHNN and CDR2 SYGVQD (reference sequence). CDR3 region: CASSEPGAAQETQYF. The CDR3 DNA sequence: TGCGCCAGCAGTGAGCCCGGAGCGGCCCAAGAGACCCAGTACTTC.

J is TRBJ1-1 and V is TRBV27; 10 positions agree with TRBD1. The CDR3 is 13 residues long. After removal of 4 bases from V and 5 bases from J, the junction contained 1 base not matched to a gene. In germline, CDR1 is MNHEY, CDR2 SMNVEV (reference sequence). CDR3 in amino acids: CASSWDRGTEAFF. The CDR3 nucleotides are TGTGCCAGCAGTTGGGACAGGGGAACTGAAGCTTTCTTT.

This clone was seen only a few times. V gene TRBV30 combines with J gene TRBJ1-5, with D unresolved. V was pared by 2 bases and J by 5 bases, with 10 bases between. This CDR3 is built from 13 residues. Germline CDR1 is GTSNPN and CDR2 is SVGIG (reference sequence). The CDR3 reads CAWSSGDDQPQHF. The CDR3 DNA reads as TGTGCCTGGAGTTCGGGTGACGATCAGCCCCAGCATTTT.

About this clone itself: A read error may produce the germline difference seen at one junction end. This chain links TRBV7-7 with TRBJ2-1; 8 nucleotides agree with TRBD2. Germline CDR1 and CDR2: SSHAT and FNYEAQ (reference sequence). The CDR3 runs to 15 residues. CDR3 region: CASSSKAGADNEQFF. CDR3 in DNA: TGTGCTAGCAGCTCTAAAGCGGGGGCCGACAATGAGCAGTTCTTC.

The chain carries TRBV25-1 and TRBJ2-5; D perhaps matches TRBD1 (8 bases). Germline assignment: CDR1 MGHDK and CDR2 SYGVNS. Trimming removed 3 bases from V and 1 base from J, with 15 bases in between. This CDR3 comprises 16 residues. The CDR3 DNA reads TGTGCCAGCAGTGAGGGAGGGACAGGACTCCAAGAGACCCAGTACTTC. This translates into CASSEGGTGLQETQYF.

The chain couples TRBV7-9 to TRBJ1-2; D remains unclear. This CDR3 contains 12 residues. Germline values: CDR1 SEHNR, CDR2 FQNEAQ (reference sequence). The V end was cut by 3 bases, the J end by 7 bases, with 9 bases between. CDR3 protein: CASSFPTGGYTF. DNA for the CDR3: TGTGCCAGCAGCTTCCCCACGGGTGGCTACACCTTC. Full variable domain (rest looked up from reference TRBV7-9 and TRBJ1-2): DTGVSQNPRHKITKRGQNVTFRCDPISEHNRLYWYRQTLGQGPEFLTYFQNEAQLEKSRLLSDRFSAERPKGSFSTLEIQRTEQGDSAMYLCASSFPTGGYTFGSGTRLTVV.

The J gene is TRBJ1-3, the V gene TRBV5-6; D call uncertain. This CDR3 contains 15 residues. V was cut by 6 bases and J by 0 bases, with 13 bases left in between. The V gene's germline CDR1 is SGHDT and CDR2 YYEEEE. CDR3 nucleotides: TGTGCCAGCAAAGAAATGGCCCTCTCTGGAAACACCATATATTTT. Its protein product is CASKEMALSGNTIYF.

This rearrangement joins TRBV6-5 to TRBJ1-5; D unclear. Germline V CDR1 and CDR2: MNHEY, SVGAGI. Trimming shortened V by 6 bases and J by 11 bases, and 11 bases separated the two germline ends. The CDR3 length is 11 residues. Written as DNA, the CDR3 is TGTGCCAGCAGACAGTCGTTGTCCCAGCATTTT. It specifies CASRQSLSQHF.